The 5 T cell receptor beta chains below come from one sample, sequenced in a study of naive CD8 T cells in extremely preterm neonates. Clones were read by immunoSEQ multiplex PCR, and TCRdb kept only the in-frame ones, dropping some. Of about 7,500 clones listed, around 98% are singletons. Cord blood came from elective full-term cesareans at roughly 35-42 weeks without labor or membrane rupture. Sequenced: naive CD8+ T cells from cord blood. The receptors originated from a newborn in good health.

The CDR3 nucleotides are TGTGCCTGGAGTGGACAGGGGGCTCAGCCCCAGCATTTT. It translates to CAWSGQGAQPQHF. The rearrangement links TRBV30 to TRBJ1-5, with TRBD1 matching 10 bases. The CDR3 has 13 residues. CDR1 is GTSNPN, CDR2 SVGIG, per germline (reference sequence). The trim removed 1 base at V and 6 bases at J, leaving 0 bases unmatched.

CDR3 protein: CASSVETSGGYTDTQYF. DNA for the CDR3: TGTGCCAGCAGCGTAGAGACTAGCGGGGGCTACACAGATACGCAGTATTTT. The rearrangement uses TRBV9 and TRBJ2-3, with 12 bases identical to TRBD2. V dropped 0 bases and J dropped 2; count of bases not matched to a gene: 4. The CDR3 has 17 residues. Germline V gene sequence: CDR1 SGDLS, CDR2 YYNGEE.

This chain links TRBV7-9 with TRBJ1-3; D is uncertain. The CDR3 has 16 residues. Germline CDR1 is SEHNR and CDR2 is FQNEAQ (reference sequence). Trimming took 3 bases from V and 0 from J, leaving 12 bases between them. The CDR3 sequence is CASSLVNGGSGNTIYF. The CDR3, as DNA: TGTGCCAGCAGCTTGGTTAACGGAGGCTCTGGAAACACCATATATTTT. Full variable domain (missing parts from reference TRBV7-9 and TRBJ1-3): DTGVSQNPRHKITKRGQNVTFRCDPISEHNRLYWYRQTLGQGPEFLTYFQNEAQLEKSRLLSDRFSAERPKGSFSTLEIQRTEQGDSAMYLCASSLVNGGSGNTIYFGEGSWLTVV.

The V call is TRBV9, the J call TRBJ2-7; 10 bases agree with TRBD2. There are 16 residues in the CDR3. J lost 2 bases, V lost 0 bases, and 5 bases had no gene match. From germline, CDR1 is SGDLS and CDR2 YYNGEE. CDR3 bases: TGTGCCAGCAGCGTAGGAAGCGGGGGGGGACCCTACGAGCAGTACTTC. Its translation is CASSVGSGGGPYEQYF.

This chain joins TRBV9 and TRBJ2-1; TRBD1 is a possible D gene (6 bases). The CDR3 extends over 14 amino acids. Germline CDR1 is SGDLS and CDR2 is YYNGEE. Trimming removed 3 bases from V and 0 bases from J, with 7 bases in between. The CDR3 DNA follows: TGTGCCAGCAGCGGGGGGCCCTCCTACAATGAGCAGTTCTTC. This encodes CASSGGPSYNEQFF.